The T cell receptor (beta chain) under discussion was sequenced for a study of blood T cell repertoires in COVID-19. Study background: Donors in the United States, Italy and Spain gave samples during acute or convalescent COVID-19. From T cells, B-cell-depleted T cells, or PBMCs came the material, which was cDNA or gDNA.

V was pared by 0 bases and J by 6 bases, with 3 bases between. CDR1 is SGDLS and CDR2 is YYNGEE in the germline V gene. The CDR3 has 12 residues. In the original workflow: Amplification of reference gene primers was used by the study to estimate nucleated cell counts. The repertoire was sequenced with immunoSEQ multiplex PCR; TCRdb's copy has only in-frame clones and lacks some. Clone size and the V and J calls come from that table; the DNA yielded D and trimming. Of roughly 100,000 clones in the sample, roughly 84% were seen once. The V and J genes are TRBV9 and TRBJ2-2; no clear D gene. This clonotype was sampled from a human donor in a cohort sampled during active or convalescent COVID-19. The sample was peripheral blood. This CDR3 is CASSVAAGELFF. The CDR3 DNA is TGTGCCAGCAGCGTAGCCGCCGGGGAGCTGTTTTTT. Full variable domain (remainder filled in from reference TRBV9 and TRBJ2-2): DSGVTQTPKHLITATGQRVTLRCSPRSGDLSVYWYQQSLDQGLQFLIQYYNGEERAKGNILERFSAQQFPDLHSELNLSSLELGDSALYFCASSVAAGELFFGEGSRLTVL.